The rows below give T cell receptor beta chains drawn from one sample of a study of T cell changes during pregnancy in multiple sclerosis. The assay was immunoSEQ multiplex PCR, and TCRdb's table has in-frame clones only and misses some. The sample shows 65,000 to 80,000 clones, approximately 90% of them seen only once. The specimen was CD4+ T cells from peripheral blood mononuclear cells, collected before pregnancy. The receptors here all came from a female donor with multiple sclerosis, enrolled in a pregnancy study. The CDR3 runs from the conserved cysteine through the conserved F or W. Fields, in order: clone size, J gene, D gene, V gene, CDR3 DNA, CDR3 protein. A D gene is named only where the DNA matches it firmly. Clone size is not always given. Where it is, it says once, few, many or a class for expanded clones.

abundance: -
j_gene: TRBJ2-4
d_gene: -
v_gene: TRBV13
CDR3nt: TGTGCCAGCAGCGTACAGGGTAGCAAAAACATTCAGTACTTC
CDR3aa: CASSVQGSKNIQYF

abundance: -
j_gene: TRBJ2-1
d_gene: TRBD1
v_gene: TRBV4-1
CDR3nt: TGCGCCAGCAGCCTTCGACAGGGGGCAGGGAATGAGCAGTTCTTC
CDR3aa: CASSLRQGAGNEQFF

abundance: -
j_gene: TRBJ1-1
d_gene: -
v_gene: TRBV9
CDR3nt: TGTGCCAGCAGCGTAGCTTCTCGGGACACTGAAGCTTTCTTT
CDR3aa: CASSVASRDTEAFF

abundance: -
j_gene: TRBJ1-4
d_gene: -
v_gene: TRBV19
CDR3nt: TGTGCCAGTAGTGTGGGCCCCCGAGAGAGTGAAAAACTGTTTTTT
CDR3aa: CASSVGPRESEKLFF

abundance: -
j_gene: TRBJ2-2
d_gene: TRBD2
v_gene: TRBV5-8
CDR3nt: TGTGCCAGCAGAGCGGGGTGGTTTGTTAGCGGACGCACCGGGGAGCTGTTTTTT
CDR3aa: CASRAGWFVSGRTGELFF

abundance: -
j_gene: TRBJ2-3
d_gene: TRBD1
v_gene: TRBV27
CDR3nt: TGTGCCAGCCCCCTTTCCGGGACAGGGGGCCCCTTAAGCACAGATACGCAGTATTTT
CDR3aa: CASPLSGTGGPLSTDTQYF

abundance: -
j_gene: TRBJ1-1
d_gene: TRBD1
v_gene: TRBV9
CDR3nt: TGTGCCAGCAGCGCACAACAGGGGGACACTGAAGCTTTCTTT
CDR3aa: CASSAQQGDTEAFF

abundance: -
j_gene: TRBJ2-7
d_gene: TRBD2
v_gene: TRBV5-4
CDR3nt: TGTGCCAGCAGCCCCACGGGACTATTCTACGAGCAGTACTTC
CDR3aa: CASSPTGLFYEQYF

abundance: few
j_gene: TRBJ1-1
d_gene: TRBD1
v_gene: TRBV29-1
CDR3nt: TGCAGCTCTCACAGGGGGATGAACACTGAAGCTTTCTTT
CDR3aa: CSSHRGMNTEAFF

abundance: few
j_gene: TRBJ1-2
d_gene: -
v_gene: TRBV9
CDR3nt: TGTGCCAGCAGCGTATATGCAGGCGGGCTTGGCTACACCTTC
CDR3aa: CASSVYAGGLGYTF

abundance: -
j_gene: TRBJ2-3
d_gene: -
v_gene: TRBV6-1
CDR3nt: TGTGCCAGCAGTGAAGGTGGGGGGGATACGCAGTATTTT
CDR3aa: CASSEGGGDTQYF

abundance: once
j_gene: TRBJ1-3
d_gene: -
v_gene: TRBV2
CDR3nt: TGTGCCAGCAGTGAGAGGAGTAGGGGCTTCTCTGGAAACACCATATATTTT
CDR3aa: CASSERSRGFSGNTIYF

abundance: -
j_gene: TRBJ1-2
d_gene: -
v_gene: TRBV27
CDR3nt: TGTGCCAGCAGTCCCTACGCCGGGACAAACTATGGCTACACCTTC
CDR3aa: CASSPYAGTNYGYTF

abundance: -
j_gene: TRBJ2-2
d_gene: -
v_gene: TRBV28
CDR3nt: TGTGCCAGCAGTTTTGTACAGGGCACCGGGGAGCTGTTTTTT
CDR3aa: CASSFVQGTGELFF

abundance: -
j_gene: TRBJ2-5
d_gene: TRBD2
v_gene: TRBV9
CDR3nt: TGTGCCAGCAGCGTAGGGGGGAGAAGCGGGGGGGCCGAGGAGACCCAGTACTTC
CDR3aa: CASSVGGRSGGAEETQYF

abundance: -
j_gene: TRBJ1-6
d_gene: -
v_gene: TRBV6-1
CDR3nt: TGTGCCAGCAGCCAGAGGGAGGGCCGCTCACCCCTCCACTTT
CDR3aa: CASSQREGRSPLHF

abundance: -
j_gene: TRBJ1-1
d_gene: TRBD1
v_gene: TRBV6-6
CDR3nt: TGTGCCAGCAGTTTGAACCGGGACAGAGAAGCTTTCTTT
CDR3aa: CASSLNRDREAFF

abundance: -
j_gene: TRBJ1-6
d_gene: -
v_gene: TRBV6-1
CDR3nt: TGTGCCAGCAGTGAAGTAACGGGTAATTCACCCCTCCACTTT
CDR3aa: CASSEVTGNSPLHF

abundance: -
j_gene: TRBJ1-1
d_gene: -
v_gene: TRBV6-6
CDR3nt: TGTGCCAGCACCAGAAAGGGGTCCACTGAAGCTTTCTTT
CDR3aa: CASTRKGSTEAFF

abundance: -
j_gene: TRBJ2-2
d_gene: -
v_gene: TRBV11-1
CDR3nt: TGTGCCAGCAGCTTAAGAGAACCGAACACCGGGGAGCTGTTTTTT
CDR3aa: CASSLREPNTGELFF

abundance: once
j_gene: TRBJ1-5
d_gene: -
v_gene: TRBV27
CDR3nt: TGTGCCAGCAGTTTATCGAGGGCTGGGGAGCCCCAGCATTTT
CDR3aa: CASSLSRAGEPQHF

abundance: -
j_gene: TRBJ1-1
d_gene: TRBD1
v_gene: TRBV19
CDR3nt: TGTGCCAGTAGTCCCCTCGGGACAGGGGTGTCTGTAACTGAAGCTTTCTTT
CDR3aa: CASSPLGTGVSVTEAFF

abundance: -
j_gene: TRBJ2-2
d_gene: -
v_gene: TRBV5-6
CDR3nt: TGTGCCAGCAGCTCCAGGATGTTGGACAGTAACACCGGGGAGCTGTTTTTT
CDR3aa: CASSSRMLDSNTGELFF

abundance: -
j_gene: TRBJ1-2
d_gene: -
v_gene: TRBV5-4
CDR3nt: TGTGCCAGCAGCTTGGTGGCCGGGATCAGCTATGGCTACACCTTC
CDR3aa: CASSLVAGISYGYTF

abundance: -
j_gene: TRBJ2-3
d_gene: -
v_gene: TRBV6-5
CDR3nt: TGTGCCAGCAGACATTCAGATACGCAGTATTTT
CDR3aa: CASRHSDTQYF

abundance: -
j_gene: TRBJ1-1
d_gene: -
v_gene: TRBV6-6
CDR3nt: TGTGCCAGTAGCACTCCGGGGTGGGGGGGCACTGAAGCTTTCTTT
CDR3aa: CASSTPGWGGTEAFF

abundance: -
j_gene: TRBJ2-3
d_gene: TRBD2
v_gene: TRBV19
CDR3nt: TGTGCCAGCGCGGGAGGAGACACAGATACGCAGTATTTT
CDR3aa: CASAGGDTDTQYF

abundance: once
j_gene: TRBJ2-6
d_gene: -
v_gene: TRBV7-8
CDR3nt: TGTGCCAGCAGCTTAGCACAGCACTCTGGGGCCAACGTCCTGACTTTC
CDR3aa: CASSLAQHSGANVLTF

abundance: -
j_gene: TRBJ2-3
d_gene: TRBD1
v_gene: TRBV5-1
CDR3nt: TGCGCCAGCAGCTTTAGGTGGGACAGGGGAGATACGCAGTATTTT
CDR3aa: CASSFRWDRGDTQYF

abundance: -
j_gene: TRBJ1-3
d_gene: -
v_gene: TRBV6-5
CDR3nt: TGTGCCAGCAGTTACAGCACCTCTGGAAACACCATATATTTT
CDR3aa: CASSYSTSGNTIYF

abundance: -
j_gene: TRBJ1-5
d_gene: -
v_gene: TRBV21-1
CDR3nt: TGTGCCAGCAGCGGCAGGACAGGGGCATGGGATCAGCCCCAGCATTTT
CDR3aa: CASSGRTGAWDQPQHF

abundance: -
j_gene: TRBJ1-4
d_gene: -
v_gene: TRBV2
CDR3nt: TGTGCCAGCAGTCCTCTGTTGACTAATGAAAAACTGTTTTTT
CDR3aa: CASSPLLTNEKLFF

abundance: once
j_gene: TRBJ1-5
d_gene: -
v_gene: TRBV19
CDR3nt: TGTGCCAGTAGTAGAATAGGAGACAATCAGCCCCAGCATTTT
CDR3aa: CASSRIGDNQPQHF

abundance: -
j_gene: TRBJ2-3
d_gene: TRBD2
v_gene: TRBV15
CDR3nt: TGTGCCACCAGCAAGGGACTAGCGGACAGCACAGATACGCAGTATTTT
CDR3aa: CATSKGLADSTDTQYF

abundance: once
j_gene: TRBJ2-3
d_gene: TRBD2
v_gene: TRBV5-1
CDR3nt: TGCGCCAGCAGCTGGGGGGAGGGATGGAGAACAGATACGCAGTATTTT
CDR3aa: CASSWGEGWRTDTQYF

abundance: -
j_gene: TRBJ2-3
d_gene: TRBD2
v_gene: TRBV10-3
CDR3nt: TGTGCCATCAGGCCTAGCGGACCCACAGATACGCAGTATTTT
CDR3aa: CAIRPSGPTDTQYF

abundance: -
j_gene: TRBJ1-3
d_gene: -
v_gene: TRBV2
CDR3nt: TGTGCCAGCAGTCCGACACGCTCTGGAAACACCATATATTTT
CDR3aa: CASSPTRSGNTIYF

abundance: -
j_gene: TRBJ2-7
d_gene: -
v_gene: TRBV28
CDR3nt: TGTGCCAGCAGTGTCCAGGTTACCTACGAGCAGTACTTC
CDR3aa: CASSVQVTYEQYF

abundance: -
j_gene: TRBJ2-7
d_gene: TRBD1
v_gene: TRBV5-1
CDR3nt: TGCGCCAGCAGCTTCGCGGGACAGGGGGCCGGCGAGCAGTACTTC
CDR3aa: CASSFAGQGAGEQYF

abundance: -
j_gene: TRBJ2-1
d_gene: TRBD2
v_gene: TRBV18
CDR3nt: TGTGCCAGCTCCCGTCCACTAGCGGGAGGGCCGGATGAGCAGTTCTTC
CDR3aa: CASSRPLAGGPDEQFF

abundance: once
j_gene: TRBJ2-7
d_gene: -
v_gene: TRBV5-1
CDR3nt: TGCGCCAGCAGGACAGACTCCTACGAGCAGTACTTC
CDR3aa: CASRTDSYEQYF

abundance: -
j_gene: TRBJ1-5
d_gene: -
v_gene: TRBV28
CDR3nt: TGTGCCAGCAGTTTGACGGACAGACTCAATCAGCCCCAGCATTTT
CDR3aa: CASSLTDRLNQPQHF

abundance: -
j_gene: TRBJ2-3
d_gene: TRBD2
v_gene: TRBV5-1
CDR3nt: TGCGCCAGCAGCGGGGGACTAGCGGGAGTTTTAGGCACAGATACGCAGTATTTT
CDR3aa: CASSGGLAGVLGTDTQYF

abundance: -
j_gene: TRBJ2-2
d_gene: TRBD1
v_gene: TRBV7-2
CDR3nt: TGTGCCAGCAGGACCTCAGGGGGCGTCACCGGGGAGCTGTTTTTT
CDR3aa: CASRTSGGVTGELFF

abundance: -
j_gene: TRBJ1-6
d_gene: -
v_gene: TRBV18
CDR3nt: TGTGCCAGCTCAGCTACAGGGAAAGCGGAGAATTCACCCCTCCACTTT
CDR3aa: CASSATGKAENSPLHF

abundance: -
j_gene: TRBJ1-6
d_gene: -
v_gene: TRBV2
CDR3nt: TGTGCCAGCAGGGGACAAGCTACGGGGAATTCACCCCTCCACTTT
CDR3aa: CASRGQATGNSPLHF

abundance: once
j_gene: TRBJ1-4
d_gene: -
v_gene: TRBV18
CDR3nt: TGTGCCAGCTCACCACCGGGGCCAGGGAATGAAAAACTGTTTTTT
CDR3aa: CASSPPGPGNEKLFF

abundance: once
j_gene: TRBJ2-7
d_gene: TRBD1
v_gene: TRBV2
CDR3nt: TGTGCCAGCAGTGACCCTCCTTTTGGACAGGCCTACGAGCAGTACTTC
CDR3aa: CASSDPPFGQAYEQYF

abundance: -
j_gene: TRBJ1-2
d_gene: -
v_gene: TRBV7-2
CDR3nt: TGTGCCAGCAGCTTAAGAATCCCTCTGACAGCAGCTAACTATGGCTACACCTTC
CDR3aa: CASSLRIPLTAANYGYTF

abundance: few
j_gene: TRBJ1-1
d_gene: -
v_gene: TRBV2
CDR3nt: TGTGCCAGCAGTGAAAATGCCCGCGCTGAAGCTTTCTTT
CDR3aa: CASSENARAEAFF

abundance: -
j_gene: TRBJ1-1
d_gene: -
v_gene: TRBV7-3
CDR3nt: TGTGCCAGCAGCTTAATGGGGCGGAGCACTGAAGCTTTCTTT
CDR3aa: CASSLMGRSTEAFF

abundance: -
j_gene: TRBJ2-7
d_gene: TRBD1
v_gene: TRBV5-6
CDR3nt: TGTGCCAGCAGCTTCGGGACAGGGGTGACTTACGAGCAGTACTTC
CDR3aa: CASSFGTGVTYEQYF

abundance: -
j_gene: TRBJ2-7
d_gene: -
v_gene: TRBV7-8
CDR3nt: TGTGCCAGCAGCTTAGAATGGGGGACTCGTGGAGGCGAGCAGTACTTC
CDR3aa: CASSLEWGTRGGEQYF

abundance: -
j_gene: TRBJ1-1
d_gene: -
v_gene: TRBV6-1
CDR3nt: TGTGCCAGCAGTGAAAATGGGGGGGGCACTGAAGCTTTCTTT
CDR3aa: CASSENGGGTEAFF

abundance: once
j_gene: TRBJ2-7
d_gene: TRBD1
v_gene: TRBV5-5
CDR3nt: TGTGCCAGCAGGTGGGAGTTTCAGGGGGCCCACGAGCAGTACTTC
CDR3aa: CASRWEFQGAHEQYF

abundance: few
j_gene: TRBJ2-7
d_gene: TRBD1
v_gene: TRBV28
CDR3nt: TGTGCCAGCAGTTATGTCGGACAGGGGGCTTACGAGCAGTACTTC
CDR3aa: CASSYVGQGAYEQYF

abundance: -
j_gene: TRBJ1-2
d_gene: -
v_gene: TRBV28
CDR3nt: TGTGCCAGCGGTAGGCAGGATGCTGTCGGTGGCTACACCTTC
CDR3aa: CASGRQDAVGGYTF